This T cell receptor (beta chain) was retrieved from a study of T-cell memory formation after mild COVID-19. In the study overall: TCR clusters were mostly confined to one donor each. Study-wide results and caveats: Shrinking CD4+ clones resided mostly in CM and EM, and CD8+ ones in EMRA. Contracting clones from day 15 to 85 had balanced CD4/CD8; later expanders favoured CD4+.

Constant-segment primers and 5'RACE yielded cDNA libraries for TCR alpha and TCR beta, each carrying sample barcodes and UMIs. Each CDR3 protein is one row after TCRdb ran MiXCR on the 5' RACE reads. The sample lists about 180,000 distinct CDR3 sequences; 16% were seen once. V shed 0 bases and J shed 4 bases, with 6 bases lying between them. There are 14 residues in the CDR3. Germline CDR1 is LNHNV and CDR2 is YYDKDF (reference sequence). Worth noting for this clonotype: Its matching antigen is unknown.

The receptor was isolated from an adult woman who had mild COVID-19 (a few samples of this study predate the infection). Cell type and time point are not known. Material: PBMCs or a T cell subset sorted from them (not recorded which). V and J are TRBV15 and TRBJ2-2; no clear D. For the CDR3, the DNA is TGTGCCACCAGCAGAGATCGAGGCACCGGGGAGCTGTTTTTT. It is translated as CATSRDRGTGELFF.